The text below deals with one T cell receptor (beta chain). Its specificity is not known. In the same sample, other DNA sequences code for this CDR3. The CDR3 contains 15 residues. J gave up 5 bases and V 2 bases, and 0 bases lay outside the gene matches. The germline V gene has CDR1 KGHSH and CDR2 LQKENI. This sample is part of a study of shared clonotypes between healthy human individuals. General study points: Donors were few, which limited the genetic and exposure-history diversity represented. Against clonotypes common to all four donors, non-shared ones had lower generation probabilities.

Per the authors' pipeline: ImmunoSEQ yielded junction-only sequences lacking quality scores, so filtering differed. TCRdb's copy holds only in-frame clones and misses some; the assay was immunoSEQ multiplex PCR. V, J and clone size reflect that table, while D and trimming were determined from the DNA. The data contain approximately 2,300,000 clones, 85% to 95% of them singletons. Participating donors were healthy, HIV-negative adults free of recent acute infections or vaccinations. This receptor was identified in a man between 18 and 29 years old in good health. Some clones in this sample may be carry-over from other donors' samples. The chain has TRBV18 and TRBJ2-1; 13 bases map to TRBD2. Sequences were obtained from naive CD4+ T cells from PBMCs. Indicated subset: CD45RA+ positively selected. The CDR3 here is CASSPGLAGDNEQFF. CDR3 nucleotides: TGTGCCAGCTCACCAGGACTAGCGGGAGACAATGAGCAGTTCTTC.